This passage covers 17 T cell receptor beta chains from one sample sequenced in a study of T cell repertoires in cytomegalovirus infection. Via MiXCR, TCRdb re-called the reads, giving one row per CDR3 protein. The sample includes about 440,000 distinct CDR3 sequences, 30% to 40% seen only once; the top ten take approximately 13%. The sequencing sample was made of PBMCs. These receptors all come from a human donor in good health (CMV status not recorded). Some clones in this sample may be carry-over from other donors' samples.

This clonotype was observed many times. The CDR3: CASSQGESNQPQHF. As DNA, the CDR3 is TGTGCCAGCAGTCAGGGGGAAAGCAATCAGCCCCAGCATTTT. The chain recombines TRBV28 with TRBJ1-5; 7 positions agree with TRBD1. The CDR3 totals 14 residues. From germline, CDR1 is MDHEN and CDR2 SYDVKM. J lost 1 base, V lost 5 bases, and 2 bases had no gene match. Complete variable domain (other parts from reference TRBV28 and TRBJ1-5): DVKVTQSSRYLVKRTGEKVFLECVQDMDHENMFWYRQDPGLGLRLIYFSYDVKMKEKGDIPEGYSVSREKKERFSLILESASTNQTSMYLCASSQGESNQPQHFGDGTRLSIL.

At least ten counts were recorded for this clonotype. This CDR3 is CAISGYVGGYGYTF. In DNA form, the CDR3 reads TGTGCCATCAGTGGATACGTAGGCGGCTATGGCTACACCTTC. The V gene is TRBV10-3, the J gene TRBJ1-2; D uncertain. The germline V gene has CDR1 ENHRY and CDR2 SYGVKD. V was pared by 4 bases and J by 4 bases, with 13 bases between. The CDR3 is made up of 14 amino acids.

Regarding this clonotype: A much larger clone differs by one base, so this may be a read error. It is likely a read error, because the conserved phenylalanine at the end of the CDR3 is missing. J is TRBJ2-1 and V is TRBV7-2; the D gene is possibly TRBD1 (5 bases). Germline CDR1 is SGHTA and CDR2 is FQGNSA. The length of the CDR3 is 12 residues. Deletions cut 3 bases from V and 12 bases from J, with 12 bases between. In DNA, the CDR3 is TGTGCCAGCAGCTTCAGGGAAATGAGGCAGTTCTCC. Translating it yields CASSFREMRQFS.

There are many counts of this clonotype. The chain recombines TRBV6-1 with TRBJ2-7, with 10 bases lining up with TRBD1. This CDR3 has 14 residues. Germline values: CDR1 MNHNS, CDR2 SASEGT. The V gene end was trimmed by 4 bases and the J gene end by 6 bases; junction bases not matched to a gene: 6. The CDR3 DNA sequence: TGTGCCAGCAGTGCTAGACAGGGGGCCGGCGAGCAGTACTTC. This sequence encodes CASSARQGAGEQYF.

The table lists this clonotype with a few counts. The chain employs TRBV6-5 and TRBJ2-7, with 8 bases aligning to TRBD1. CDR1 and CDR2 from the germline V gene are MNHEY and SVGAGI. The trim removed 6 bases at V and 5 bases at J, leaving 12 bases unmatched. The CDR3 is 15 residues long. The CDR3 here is CASSLLDRGFHEQYF. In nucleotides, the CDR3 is TGTGCCAGCAGCCTCCTAGACAGGGGATTCCACGAGCAGTACTTC.

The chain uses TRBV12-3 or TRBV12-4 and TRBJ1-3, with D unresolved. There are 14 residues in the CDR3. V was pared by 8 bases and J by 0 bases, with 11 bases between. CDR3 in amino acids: CASRGSYSGNTIYF. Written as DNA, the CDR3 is TGTGCCAGCCGAGGGTCCTACTCTGGAAACACCATATATTTT.

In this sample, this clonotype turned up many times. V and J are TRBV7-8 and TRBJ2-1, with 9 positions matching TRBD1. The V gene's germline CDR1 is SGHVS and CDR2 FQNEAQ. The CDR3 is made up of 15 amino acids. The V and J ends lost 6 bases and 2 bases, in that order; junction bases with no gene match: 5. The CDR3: CASRPDRGPYNEQFF. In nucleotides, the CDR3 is TGTGCCAGCAGACCGGACAGGGGCCCCTACAATGAGCAGTTCTTC.

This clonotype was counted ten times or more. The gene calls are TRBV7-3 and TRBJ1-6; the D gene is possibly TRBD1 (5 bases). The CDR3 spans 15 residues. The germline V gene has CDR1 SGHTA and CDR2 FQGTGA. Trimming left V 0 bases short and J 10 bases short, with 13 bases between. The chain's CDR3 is CASSLTGRDESPLHF. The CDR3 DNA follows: TGTGCCAGCAGCTTAACGGGCAGGGACGAATCACCCCTCCACTTT.

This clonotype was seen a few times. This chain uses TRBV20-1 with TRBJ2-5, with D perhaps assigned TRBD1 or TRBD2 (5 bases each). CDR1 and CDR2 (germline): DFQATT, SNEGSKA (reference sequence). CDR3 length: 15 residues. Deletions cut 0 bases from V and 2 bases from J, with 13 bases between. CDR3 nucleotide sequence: TGCAGTGCTAGAGAGCAGGGACCCACACAAGAGACCCAGTACTTC. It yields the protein CSAREQGPTQETQYF.

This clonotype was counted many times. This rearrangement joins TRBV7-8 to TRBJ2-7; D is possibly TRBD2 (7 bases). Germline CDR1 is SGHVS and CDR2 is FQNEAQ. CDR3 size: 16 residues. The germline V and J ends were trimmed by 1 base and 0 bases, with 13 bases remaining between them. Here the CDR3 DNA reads TGTGCCAGCAGCTTAGTGCGGGGGCAGAGCTCCTACGAGCAGTACTTC. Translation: CASSLVRGQSSYEQYF.

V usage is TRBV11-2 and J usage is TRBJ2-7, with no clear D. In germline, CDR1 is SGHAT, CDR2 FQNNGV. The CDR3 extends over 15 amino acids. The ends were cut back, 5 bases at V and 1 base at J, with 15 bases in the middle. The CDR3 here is CASSPRSDGSYEQYF. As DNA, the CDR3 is TGTGCCAGCAGCCCCAGAAGTGACGGGTCCTACGAGCAGTACTTC.

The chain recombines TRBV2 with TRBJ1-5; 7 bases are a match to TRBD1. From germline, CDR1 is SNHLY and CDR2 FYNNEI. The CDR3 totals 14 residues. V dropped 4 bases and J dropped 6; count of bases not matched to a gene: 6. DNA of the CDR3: TGTGCCAGCAGTGCCGCAGGGGGTGGTCAGCCCCAGCATTTT. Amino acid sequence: CASSAAGGGQPQHF. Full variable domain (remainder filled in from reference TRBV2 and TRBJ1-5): EPEVTQTPSHQVTQMGQEVILRCVPISNHLYFYWYRQILGQKVEFLVSFYNNEISEKSEIFDDQFSVERPDGSNFTLKIRSTKLEDSAMYFCASSAAGGGQPQHFGDGTRLSIL.

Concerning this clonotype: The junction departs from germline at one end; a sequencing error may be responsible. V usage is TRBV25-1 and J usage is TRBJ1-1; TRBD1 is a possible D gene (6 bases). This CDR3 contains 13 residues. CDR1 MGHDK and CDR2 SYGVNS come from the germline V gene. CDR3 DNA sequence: TGTGCCAGCAGGAAGGGGGGGAGAACTGAATCTTTCTTT. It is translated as CASRKGGRTESFF. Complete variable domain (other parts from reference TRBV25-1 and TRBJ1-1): EADIYQTPRYLVIGTGKKITLECSQTMGHDKMYWYQQDPGMELHLIHYSYGVNSTEKGDLSSESTVSRIRTEHFPLTLESARPSHTSQYLCASRKGGRTESFFGQGTRLTVV.

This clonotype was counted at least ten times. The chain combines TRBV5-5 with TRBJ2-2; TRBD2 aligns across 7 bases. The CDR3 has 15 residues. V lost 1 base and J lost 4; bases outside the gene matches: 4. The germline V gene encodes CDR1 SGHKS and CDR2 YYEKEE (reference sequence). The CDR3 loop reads CASSLFVAGTGELFF. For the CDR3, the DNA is TGTGCCAGCAGCTTGTTCGTAGCGGGCACCGGGGAGCTGTTTTTT.

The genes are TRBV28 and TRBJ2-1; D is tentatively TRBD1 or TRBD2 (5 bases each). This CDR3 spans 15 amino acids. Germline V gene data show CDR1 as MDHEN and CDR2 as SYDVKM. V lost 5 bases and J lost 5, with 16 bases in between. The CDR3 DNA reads TGTGCCAGCAGTCCGAGTGGTGGGGGAAACAATGAGCAGTTCTTC. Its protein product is CASSPSGGGNNEQFF.

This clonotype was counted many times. The CDR3: CASSLAEGRGRRTDTQYF. In DNA, the CDR3 is TGTGCCAGCAGCTTAGCGGAAGGGCGGGGGAGGAGAACAGATACGCAGTATTTT. The V and J genes are TRBV7-2 and TRBJ2-3; TRBD2 aligns across 7 bases. CDR1 is SGHTA, CDR2 FQGNSA, per germline. V shed 0 bases, J shed 3 bases, and the junction held 12 bases outside the gene matches. This CDR3 contains 18 residues.

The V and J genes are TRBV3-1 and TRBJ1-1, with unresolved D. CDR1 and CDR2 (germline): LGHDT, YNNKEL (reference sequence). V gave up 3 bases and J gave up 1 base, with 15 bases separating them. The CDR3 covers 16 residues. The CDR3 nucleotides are TGTGCCAGCAGCCACCCCCCCTGGGGAGAGAACACTGAAGCTTTCTTT. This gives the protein CASSHPPWGENTEAFF. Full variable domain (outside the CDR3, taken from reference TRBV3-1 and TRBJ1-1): DTAVSQTPKYLVTQMGNDKSIKCEQNLGHDTMYWYKQDSKKFLKIMFSYNNKELIINETVPNRFSPKSPDKAHLNLHINSLELGDSAVYFCASSHPPWGENTEAFFGQGTRLTVV.